Each of the 19 T cell receptor beta chains below was sequenced from the same sample in a study of T cell changes during pregnancy in multiple sclerosis (dated by TCRdb to the late 2010s). Library construction relied on the immunoSEQ multiplex PCR assay. The source is immuneACCESS, and TCRdb retained only in-frame sequences with V and J called. Part of the clones is not carried over; for the studies checked, unresolved V genes explain less than half of this, and the remainder is unexplained. This sample has over 50,000 clones in its table, and about 92% of those were observed once. The top ten clones comprise less than 0.65% of the sample. Sequenced here: CD4+ T cells from peripheral blood mononuclear cells, sampled after pregnancy. The receptors were gathered from a female donor with multiple sclerosis, enrolled in a pregnancy study.

This clone was counted a single time. Written as DNA, the CDR3 is TGTGCCAGCAGCTCCTCTAGCGGGAGGGCGGGTGAGCAGTTCTTC. Its protein product is CASSSSSGRAGEQFF. This chain uses TRBV7-9 with TRBJ2-1; 12 nucleotides line up with TRBD2. Germline V lookup: CDR1 SEHNR, CDR2 FQNEAQ (reference sequence). This CDR3 is built from 15 residues. With 4 bases clipped from V and 9 bases from J, the junction kept 7 bases outside the gene matches.

In this sample, this clone turned up once. V usage is TRBV19 and J usage is TRBJ1-5; D not resolved. The germline CDR1 and CDR2 sequences are LNHDA and SQIVND (reference sequence). V gave up 0 bases and J gave up 5 bases, with 8 bases separating them. The CDR3 contains 14 residues. In DNA, the CDR3 is TGTGCCAGTAGTATAGATCAGACTGATCAGCCCCAGCATTTT. Translation gives CASSIDQTDQPQHF.

The chain has TRBV25-1 and TRBJ2-7; tentative D call: TRBD1 (5 bases). V was cut by 7 bases and J by 2 bases, with 9 bases left in between. CDR3 length: 12 residues. CDR1 and CDR2 from the germline V gene are MGHDK and SYGVNS. Here the CDR3 reads CASKKDTYEQYF. As DNA, the CDR3 is TGTGCCAGCAAAAAGGACACCTACGAGCAGTACTTC.

The genes are TRBV25-1 and TRBJ2-1; 8 nucleotides agree with TRBD2. With 5 bases clipped from V and 3 bases from J, the junction kept 3 bases outside the gene matches. The CDR3 runs to 14 residues. The germline CDR1 and CDR2 sequences are MGHDK and SYGVNS. In nucleotides, the CDR3 is TGTGCCAGCAGTTCCGGGGGGGACTACAATGAGCAGTTCTTC. It codes for CASSSGGDYNEQFF.

The rearrangement joins TRBV6-1 to TRBJ1-1; no clear D. This CDR3 has 14 amino acids. The ends were cut back, 6 bases at V and 1 base at J, with 12 bases in the middle. Germline V gene sequence: CDR1 MNHNS, CDR2 SASEGT. In DNA form, the CDR3 reads TGTGCCAGCAGCGCAAATACTGGGAACACTGAAGCTTTCTTT. This gives the protein CASSANTGNTEAFF.

The chain employs TRBV9 and TRBJ2-2; possible D gene TRBD1, 6 bases. V lost 0 bases and J 5 bases, leaving 17 bases between the germline ends. Germline assignment: CDR1 SGDLS and CDR2 YYNGEE. CDR3 length: 17 residues. The CDR3 here is CASSVESTGWGTGELFF. The CDR3 nucleotides read TGTGCCAGCAGCGTAGAATCTACAGGGTGGGGGACCGGGGAGCTGTTTTTT.

This clone has a single count. The rearrangement joins TRBV6-1 to TRBJ2-2; 9 bases align to TRBD1. The V gene end was trimmed by 6 bases and the J gene end by 4 bases; junction bases not matched to a gene: 6. The CDR3 is made up of 15 amino acids. In germline, CDR1 is MNHNS, CDR2 SASEGT. The CDR3 DNA follows: TGTGCCAGCAGACTTACGACAGGGGGCACCGGGGAGCTGTTTTTT. Translation gives CASRLTTGGTGELFF.

For this clone: A much larger clone lies one base from this, so it may be a read error. This sequence joins TRBV7-2 and TRBJ2-7, with 11 bases fitting TRBD2. V was pared by 8 bases and J by 4 bases, with 10 bases of the junction left unmatched. This CDR3 contains 15 residues. CDR1 is SGHTA, CDR2 FQGNSA, per germline. As DNA, the CDR3 is TGTGCCAGCGGCCCTCTAGCGGGAGGTTCGTACGAGCAGTACTTC. This encodes CASGPLAGGSYEQYF.

This clone was detected once. V gene TRBV19 combines with J gene TRBJ2-1, with TRBD1 as a possible D gene (6 bases). CDR3 length: 13 residues. CDR1 and CDR2 (germline): LNHDA, SQIVND (reference sequence). V was clipped by 5 bases and J by 8 bases, with 13 bases between them. CDR3 loop: CASSFGQKDEQFF. CDR3 nucleotide sequence: TGTGCCAGTAGTTTTGGACAGAAAGATGAGCAGTTCTTC.

The chain carries TRBV29-1 and TRBJ1-1; 7 bases align to TRBD1. The V segment lost 0 bases and the J segment 11 bases; nucleotides outside the gene matches: 12. The CDR3 runs to 14 residues. The V gene's germline CDR1 is SQVTM and CDR2 ANQGSEA. CDR3 region: CSVEDRQGRFEAFF. For the CDR3, the DNA is TGCAGCGTTGAAGATCGACAGGGACGTTTCGAGGCTTTCTTT.

The V and J genes are TRBV29-1 and TRBJ2-6; TRBD2 is a possible D gene (6 bases). The CDR3 runs to 15 residues. V lost 5 bases and J 4 bases, leaving 15 bases between the germline ends. CDR1 is SQVTM and CDR2 is ANQGSEA in the germline V gene. This CDR3 reads CSVRDSALGANVLTF. For the CDR3, the DNA is TGCAGCGTTCGGGACTCGGCGCTAGGGGCCAACGTCCTGACTTTC.

This clone is a singleton in its sample. The chain joins TRBV28 to TRBJ2-5, with TRBD1 matching 9 bases. Germline V gene data show CDR1 as MDHEN and CDR2 as SYDVKM. Trimming took 2 bases from V and 5 from J; bases not matched to a gene: 3. The CDR3 covers 14 residues. This CDR3 reads CASSLEGTGETQYF. As DNA, the CDR3 is TGTGCCAGCAGTTTAGAAGGGACAGGGGAGACCCAGTACTTC.

This chain uses TRBV7-8 with TRBJ2-1; TRBD1 aligns across 7 bases. Germline V gene data show CDR1 as SGHVS and CDR2 as FQNEAQ. The ends lost 7 bases at V and 1 base at J; junction bases unmatched: 22. The CDR3 sequence is 20 residues long. The CDR3 loop is CASTHPRGQINRKSYNEQFF. DNA of the CDR3: TGTGCCAGCACCCACCCCCGGGGACAGATTAACCGTAAGTCCTACAATGAGCAGTTCTTC.

This chain uses TRBV2 with TRBJ1-4, with 11 bases matching TRBD1. This CDR3 contains 17 residues. The V gene's germline CDR1 is SNHLY and CDR2 FYNNEI. Unmatched junction bases numbered 8, after V lost 7 bases and J lost 1 base. CDR3 amino acids: CASKRTGGAGTNEKLFF. The CDR3 DNA reads as TGTGCCAGCAAGCGGACAGGGGGCGCGGGAACTAATGAAAAACTGTTTTTT.

This chain joins TRBV5-4 and TRBJ2-5, with 9 bases identical to TRBD1. This CDR3 has 14 amino acids. The V gene end was trimmed by 4 bases and the J gene end by 5 bases; junction bases not matched to a gene: 6. Germline V CDR1 and CDR2: SGHNT, YYREEE (reference sequence). CDR3 DNA: TGTGCCAGCAGCACGGGACAGGGCTGGGAGACCCAGTACTTC. Its translation: CASSTGQGWETQYF.

V is TRBV7-9 and J is TRBJ1-5; TRBD1 matches at 9 bases. The CDR3 totals 16 residues. V gave up 0 bases and J gave up 6 bases; unmatched junction bases: 6. The germline gives CDR1 SEHNR, CDR2 FQNEAQ (reference sequence). The CDR3 nucleotides are TGTGCCAGCAGCTTAGCAGGCGGGACAGGGTCTCAGCCCCAGCATTTT. Translation: CASSLAGGTGSQPQHF.

This clone was observed once. The rearrangement links TRBV11-3 to TRBJ2-1, with TRBD2 matching 9 bases. After removal of 8 bases from V and 6 bases from J, the junction contained 5 bases not matched to a gene. From germline, CDR1 is SGHNT and CDR2 YENEEA. The length of the CDR3 is 13 residues. Here the CDR3 reads CASSLAGTNEQFF. Written as DNA, the CDR3 is TGTGCCAGCTCCCTAGCGGGAACCAATGAGCAGTTCTTC.

This clone was seen just once. The gene calls are TRBV21-1 and TRBJ1-5. TRBV21-1 is a documented pseudogene. The CDR3 contains 15 residues. The CDR3 loop reads CASSLRPGGNQPQHF. The CDR3 DNA is TGTGCCAGCAGCTTAAGACCGGGGGGCAATCAGCCCCAGCATTTT.

The chain has TRBV27 and TRBJ2-7; 7 nucleotides align to TRBD1. Germline lookup yields CDR1 MNHEY and CDR2 SMNVEV (reference sequence). The CDR3 covers 16 residues. V lost 0 bases to trimming and J lost 2 bases; unmatched junction nucleotides: 7. The CDR3 sequence: CASSLSPRGTTYEQYF. The CDR3, as DNA: TGTGCCAGCAGTTTATCGCCCAGGGGGACAACCTACGAGCAGTACTTC.